This TCR beta chain was retrieved from a study of T cell repertoires in cytomegalovirus infection. On the study more broadly: Researchers turned to recently identified HLA-C-restricted CMV epitopes as well as well-studied HLA-B-restricted ones. Shared public TCR beta signatures pointed to both CMV infection and a matching HLA type. Regarding the study as a whole: In two of eight donors, the top clonotype was HLA-C-restricted CMV-specific.

Note on this clonotype: Its antigen remains unidentified.

Using its own MiXCR run on the reads, TCRdb lists one record per CDR3 protein. The repertoire holds around 430,000 distinct CDR3 sequences, with roughly 46% as singletons. The CDR3 is made up of 11 amino acids. Trimming removed 5 bases at V and 4 bases at J, with 6 bases between. This specimen consisted of cultured PBMCs, obtained from culture after CMV antigen stimulation. This sequence joins TRBV12-3 or TRBV12-4 and TRBJ2-7; D remains ambiguous. This sequence originates from a human donor in good health (CMV status not recorded). Some clones in this sample may be carry-over from other donors' samples. The CDR3 DNA follows: TGTGCCAGCAGTGAGGAGTACGAGCAGTACTTC. Amino acid sequence: CASSEEYEQYF.